This T cell receptor (beta chain) was captured by sequencing in a study of blood T cells in healthy people across ages. In the study overall: There was about one barcoded beta molecule captured by template switching per two T cells. The study's findings and limits: While age rose, TCR beta diversity per million T cells dropped in a roughly linear way. Naive T cell percentage strongly correlated with TCR beta diversity.

This CDR3 region has 13 residues. Germline assignment: CDR1 SQVTM and CDR2 ANQGSEA. Comments on this clonotype: Its antigen is currently unknown.

The authors ran a second PCR of about 6 to 11 cycles using a sample-barcoded 5' primer and a J-beta primer mix. Via MiXCR, TCRdb re-called the 5' RACE reads, giving one row per CDR3 protein. The sample shows more than 550,000 distinct CDR3 sequences, about a fifth of them seen only once. The receptor comes from a man between 65 and 85 years old in good health. This chain uses TRBV29-1 with TRBJ2-5; TRBD2 matches 7 bases. The J call is in doubt because the DNA end fits TRBJ2-1 better. The sample consisted of blood. Here the CDR3 DNA reads TGCAGCGTTGAGGGGGGGAGGGCGTTGGAGCAGTTCTTC. Its translation: CSVEGGRALEQFF.